This T cell receptor (beta chain) was identified in a study of T cells in tuberculosis. Study summary: CD1B tetramers identified T cells specific for mycobacterial lipid GMM.

Sequencing of TCR-alpha and TCR-beta chains was unpaired. Method: immunoSEQ multiplex PCR; TCRdb's copy keeps in-frame clones and lacks some. The sample yields roughly 61,000 clones, 88% seen once. Sorting used thawed, overnight-rested PBMC stained with anti-CD3, a viability dye and GMM-loaded CD1B tetramer. CD1B tetramers were loaded with Rhodococcus equi-derived C32 glucose monomycolate. Each donor contributed roughly 96,000 sorted tetramer-negative cells. Whole-study results and caveats: Low-affinity CD1B-GMM tetramer-binding T cells may have been missed.

This clonotype was obtained from an adult woman with latent tuberculosis. Sequencing was carried out using CD1b-GMM tetramer-negative cells sorted from PBMCs.

In nucleotides, the CDR3 is TGTGCCAGCAGCTTGGGGACGGGAGGCCTTAACAATGAGCAGTTCTTC. Amino acids: CASSLGTGGLNNEQFF. The chain joins TRBV5-4 to TRBJ2-1; TRBD2 matches at 7 bases. J was trimmed by 5 bases and V by 0 bases; bases with no gene match: 8. The CDR3 has 16 residues. Germline V gene sequence: CDR1 SGHNT, CDR2 YYREEE (reference sequence).